Sequencing of this TCR beta chain was carried out in a study of CD4 T cells in relation to SARS-CoV-2 and coronaviruses. Note on this clone: What it binds is not known.

Clones were read by immunoSEQ multiplex PCR, and TCRdb kept only the in-frame ones, dropping some. Counted here are some 15,000 clones, 75% to 80% occurring once; the ten biggest clones make up 15%. Findings and limits, study-wide: No donor gave both pre-pandemic and post-infection samples. In roughly 60% of donors, memory CD4+ clonotypes crossrecognized SARS-CoV-2 and at least one common cold coronavirus spike.

Trimming took off 4 bases at V and 10 bases at J, with 20 bases between the two ends. This CDR3 contains 16 residues. Germline-derived CDR1 and CDR2 are MNHNS and SASEGT. The unexposed donors gave CD4+ T cells in 2011-2018, prior to COVID-19. Isolation of CD4+ T cells took place after approximately 11 days in culture. Testing used SARS-CoV-2 S/N and four cold-coronavirus spikes on unexposed-donor CD4+ T cells, cells permitting. A few million PBMCs per well were cultured with roughly 10 IU/ml IL-2. Specimen: CD4+ T cells from PBMCs, cultured in vitro. The TCR originated in a human donor in good health. The rearrangement joins TRBV6-1 to TRBJ1-6; D possibly corresponds to TRBD1 (5 bases). CDR3: CASSGGRSFGGSPLHF. CDR3 nucleotides: TGTGCCAGCAGTGGCGGTAGATCCTTTGGGGGATCACCCCTCCACTTT.